This T cell receptor beta chain appears in the sequencing data of a study of neoadjuvant anti-PD-1 for oral cavity cancer. Study-wide background: Before surgery, most patients got three to four biweekly 3 mg/kg nivolumab doses.

The time point: after neoadjuvant nivolumab, at surgical resection. These newly diagnosed stage II-IVA oral cavity squamous cell carcinoma patients had no prior systemic or radiation treatment. Sequencing was performed with immunoSEQ multiplex PCR; in TCRdb, only in-frame clones are kept and a portion is missing. Of roughly 23,000 clones in the sample, around 45% were seen once. The TCR was taken from a person aged 40-85 years with oral cavity squamous cell carcinoma. The sample in question was tumor tissue, obtained after nivolumab (anti-PD-1) treatment.

The CDR3 loop reads CASSLKTPLSYNEQFF. For the CDR3, the DNA is TGCGCCAGCAGCCTAAAGACTCCCCTCTCCTACAATGAGCAGTTCTTC. This sequence joins TRBV5-1 and TRBJ2-1; D gene ambiguous. Germline CDR1 reads SGHRS; CDR2 reads YFSETQ. The CDR3 is 16 amino acids. V was pared by 4 bases and J by 0 bases, with 14 bases between.